The T cell receptor (beta chain) described here comes from a study of regulatory T cells in long-lasting Graves disease. HTBI primers from iRepertoire and Arm-PCR of CDR3 regions yielded the TCR beta libraries. Each CDR3 protein is one row after TCRdb ran MiXCR on the multiplex PCR reads. The table includes about 470,000 distinct CDR3 sequences, under 20% detected once. This clonotype was recorded many times. Its antigen is unidentified. Study results and caveats: The study found TRBV28, TRBJ1-2 and TRBJ2-5 favored in persistent disease.

Time point of the sample: newly diagnosed GD, antithyroid drugs for less than 3 months. Isolated PBMC RNA provided the starting material for the TCR library. Germline V lookup: CDR1 SEHNR, CDR2 FQNEAQ (reference sequence). The CDR3 length is 14 residues. Trimming cost V 1 base and J 0 bases, with 7 bases left between them. The data were also submitted as part of a second study, on T cells in Graves' hyperthyroidism and ophthalmopathy. Turning to that study: A model built on 13 V-J features separated ophthalmopathy from stable hyperthyroidism.

The rearrangement joins TRBV7-9 to TRBJ2-7; D remains ambiguous. The starting material was peripheral blood mononuclear cells (PBMCs), obtained at new diagnosis, from a patient treated with antithyroid drugs. The sequence was collected from a man aged 35 to 55 with Graves disease. CDR3 protein: CASSLGQSSYEQYF. CDR3 in DNA: TGTGCCAGCAGCTTAGGGCAGAGCTCCTACGAGCAGTACTTC.